These 24 T cell receptor beta chains came from one sample sequenced in a study of type 1 regulatory T cells. TCRdb called the reads again in MiXCR, with one record for every CDR3 protein. The data hold about 71,000 distinct CDR3 sequences, with around 21% observed a single time. These receptors have no known antigen. Study-wide results and caveats: Compared with non-Tr1 cells, Tr1 cells showed a narrower TCR repertoire.

The sample consisted of cultured type 1 regulatory T (Tr1) cells, either the whole culture or a sorted fraction (not recorded which). These receptors were obtained from a human donor in good health.

The V call is TRBV28, the J call TRBJ2-1, with 8 bases lining up with TRBD2. The V gene end was trimmed by 6 bases and the J gene end by 4 bases; junction bases not matched to a gene: 11. The CDR3 has 16 amino acids. Per the germline V gene, CDR1 is MDHEN and CDR2 is SYDVKM. In DNA, the CDR3 is TGTGCCAGCAGCCCCCCCACTAGCGGAAGTTACAATGAGCAGTTCTTC. It yields the protein CASSPPTSGSYNEQFF.

CDR3 sequence reads: CASSLSTSGRSDTQYF. The CDR3 nucleotides are TGTGCCAGCAGCTTGTCAACTAGCGGGAGATCAGATACGCAGTATTTT. This chain uses TRBV5-4 with TRBJ2-3; 11 nucleotides match TRBD2. With 1 base clipped from V and 4 bases from J, the junction kept 5 bases outside the gene matches. The CDR3 is 16 amino acids. The germline CDR1 and CDR2 sequences are SGHNT and YYREEE (reference sequence).

This rearrangement joins TRBV5-1 to TRBJ2-7; 9 bases fit TRBD1. Germline CDR1 and CDR2: SGHRS and YFSETQ. CDR3 length: 15 amino acids. After removal of 2 bases from V and 6 bases from J, the junction contained 9 bases not matched to a gene. For the CDR3, the DNA is TGCGCCAGCAGCTTCGAGGGACAGGGTGCTCGCGAGCAGTACTTC. Translation: CASSFEGQGAREQYF.

CDR3 sequence reads: CASSIGVGGKAQPQHF. CDR3 coding DNA: TGTGCCAGCAGTATCGGCGTCGGCGGGAAGGCTCAGCCCCAGCATTTT. J is TRBJ1-5 and V is TRBV6-6, with D unclear. The V end lost 5 bases, the J end lost 6 bases, and 20 bases lay between the germline ends. CDR1 is MNHNY, CDR2 SVGAGI, per germline (reference sequence). The CDR3 sequence is 16 residues long.

This clonotype showed up just a few times. Written as DNA, the CDR3 is TGCAGTGCTGGGAGGACAGGGAGCACAGATACGCAGTATTTT. Protein: CSAGRTGSTDTQYF. V and J are TRBV20-1 and TRBJ2-3; 8 bases match TRBD1. Per the germline V gene, CDR1 is DFQATT and CDR2 is SNEGSKA (reference sequence). The trim removed 5 bases at V and 0 bases at J, leaving 4 bases unmatched. There are 14 residues in the CDR3.

DNA of the CDR3: TGTGCCAGCAGTTTAGGTTGGGGGGGCGCCGGGGAGCTGTTTTTT. It yields the protein CASSLGWGGAGELFF. V is TRBV12-3 or TRBV12-4 and J is TRBJ2-2; TRBD2 might be the D (7 bases). V shed 1 base and J shed 6 bases, with 12 bases lying between them. The CDR3 contains 15 residues.

The sample holds many counts of this clonotype. This rearrangement joins TRBV15 to TRBJ1-4, with D possibly TRBD1 on 5 matching bases. Germline loops: CDR1 LNHNV, CDR2 YYDKDF (reference sequence). Trimming removed 0 bases from V and 5 bases from J, with 13 bases in between. CDR3 length: 16 amino acids. Here the CDR3 DNA reads TGTGCCACCAGCAGAGATGCGGGAGCAGGGAATGAAAAACTGTTTTTT. This encodes CATSRDAGAGNEKLFF. The full variable domain, its missing parts supplied by reference TRBV15 and TRBJ1-4, is DAMVIQNPRYQVTQFGKPVTLSCSQTLNHNVMYWYQQKSSQAPKLLFHYYDKDFNNEADTPDNFQSRRPNTSFCFLDIRSPGLGDTAMYLCATSRDAGAGNEKLFFGSGTQLSVL.

CDR3 sequence (DNA): TGTGCCAGTACCCATCGACAGGGTTCCTACGAGCAGTACTTC. It codes for CASTHRQGSYEQYF. The chain couples TRBV19 to TRBJ2-7, with 7 nucleotides matching TRBD1. Trimming at V came to 7 bases and at J to 1 base, leaving 7 bases not matched to a gene. CDR1 LNHDA and CDR2 SQIVND come from the germline V gene (reference sequence). This CDR3 is built from 14 residues.

V gene TRBV7-6 combines with J gene TRBJ1-4, with unresolved D. CDR1 is SGHVS, CDR2 FNYEAQ, per germline. Trimming took 7 bases from V and 7 from J, leaving 7 bases between them. The CDR3 contains 11 residues. The CDR3 loop reads CASTPGEKLFF. CDR3 DNA sequence: TGTGCCAGCACCCCAGGTGAAAAACTGTTTTTT.

This clonotype was observed a few times. The chain couples TRBV4-3 to TRBJ1-2; possible D gene TRBD1, 5 bases. Trimming removed 0 bases from V and 2 bases from J, with 7 bases in between. There are 14 residues in the CDR3. From germline, CDR1 is LGHNA and CDR2 YSLEER. DNA for the CDR3: TGCGCCAGCAGCCAAGATTGGGGGAACTATGGCTACACCTTC. Amino acid sequence: CASSQDWGNYGYTF.

There are a few counts of this clonotype. The rearrangement links TRBV5-1 to TRBJ1-2; D uncertain. Trimming took 4 bases from V and 5 from J, leaving 9 bases between them. Per the germline V gene, CDR1 is SGHRS and CDR2 is YFSETQ. CDR3 length: 12 residues. For the CDR3, the DNA is TGCGCCAGCAGCCCCATTGGGTATGGCTACACCTTC. The encoded protein is CASSPIGYGYTF.

The CDR3 coding sequence is TGTGCCAGTAGTATGGGAGGCAACGAGCAGTACTTC. Amino acid sequence: CASSMGGNEQYF. The chain links TRBV19 to TRBJ2-7; D is perhaps TRBD2 (6 bases). The V end was cut by 3 bases, the J end by 5 bases, with 8 bases between. The CDR3 runs to 12 residues. From germline, CDR1 is LNHDA and CDR2 SQIVND (reference sequence).

The sample holds many counts of this clonotype. V is TRBV7-2 and J is TRBJ1-5; D is unresolved. The germline V and J ends were trimmed by 0 bases and 7 bases, with 7 bases remaining between them. The CDR3 is 13 residues long. Germline V gene data show CDR1 as SGHTA and CDR2 as FQGNSA. CDR3 protein: CASSLAVGQPQHF. Written as DNA, the CDR3 is TGTGCCAGCAGCTTAGCGGTAGGACAGCCCCAGCATTTT.

The table lists this clonotype with a few counts. The chain has TRBV6-1 and TRBJ1-5, with TRBD1 matching over 7 bases. The CDR3 length is 12 residues. V lost 10 bases to trimming and J lost 2 bases; unmatched junction nucleotides: 2. Germline V gives CDR1 MNHNS, CDR2 SASEGT. The CDR3 spells CATTGGNQPQHF. CDR3 DNA: TGTGCCACTACAGGGGGCAATCAGCCCCAGCATTTT.

This clonotype was detected a few times. This rearrangement joins TRBV20-1 to TRBJ2-7; perhaps TRBD2 as D (6 bases). Per germline, CDR1 DFQATT and CDR2 SNEGSKA (reference sequence). This CDR3 is 12 amino acids long. Trimming shortened V by 6 bases and J by 2 bases, and 11 bases separated the two germline ends. The CDR3 DNA reads as TGCAGTGCCCGGGACTCCCCCTACGAGCAGTACTTC. Translating it yields CSARDSPYEQYF.

The chain has TRBV19 and TRBJ2-3; TRBD2 aligns across 7 bases. This CDR3 is 15 amino acids long. Trimming took 6 bases from V and 2 from J; bases not matched to a gene: 8. CDR1 and CDR2 (germline): LNHDA, SQIVND (reference sequence). The CDR3: CASRPIAGPTDTQYF. The CDR3 DNA reads TGTGCCAGTAGACCAATAGCGGGCCCCACAGATACGCAGTATTTT.

This clonotype was counted only a few times. J is TRBJ2-7 and V is TRBV20-1; D is uncertain. The CDR3 is 14 amino acids. Germline CDR1 reads DFQATT; CDR2 reads SNEGSKA (reference sequence). V lost 5 bases and J lost 1, with 15 bases in between. The CDR3 here is CSAPNRRQSYEQYF. Here the CDR3 DNA reads TGCAGTGCTCCTAACCGTCGTCAATCCTACGAGCAGTACTTC.

This chain links TRBV20-1 with TRBJ2-3, with D tentatively TRBD2 (7 bases). CDR1 is DFQATT, CDR2 SNEGSKA, per germline (reference sequence). The CDR3 loop spans 17 amino acids. V was cut by 3 bases and J by 2 bases, with 21 bases left in between. The CDR3: CSARGKRGAGATDTQYF. The DNA of the CDR3 is TGCAGTGCTAGGGGAAAAAGGGGGGCGGGAGCCACAGATACGCAGTATTTT.

This clonotype was detected a few times. V gene TRBV7-3 combines with J gene TRBJ2-1; the match to TRBD1 covers 9 bases. From germline, CDR1 is SGHTA and CDR2 FQGTGA. The CDR3 consists of 15 residues. V shed 3 bases and J 4 bases; nucleotides not matched to a gene: 4. For the CDR3, the DNA is TGTGCCAGCAGCTTGACAGGGGGATTTTACAATGAGCAGTTCTTC. Translating it yields CASSLTGGFYNEQFF. Full variable domain (rest looked up from reference TRBV7-3 and TRBJ2-1): GAGVSQTPSNKVTEKGKYVELRCDPISGHTALYWYRQSLGQGPEFLIYFQGTGAADDSGLPNDRFFAVRPEGSVSTLKIQRTERGDSAVYLCASSLTGGFYNEQFFGPGTRLTVL.

This chain joins TRBV7-9 and TRBJ1-5, with 8 bases matching TRBD1. The V and J ends lost 8 bases and 7 bases, in that order; junction bases with no gene match: 13. The CDR3 length is 15 residues. The germline gives CDR1 SEHNR, CDR2 FQNEAQ (reference sequence). Here the CDR3 reads CASGGGKQGEQPQHF. CDR3 bases: TGTGCCAGCGGCGGAGGGAAACAGGGGGAACAGCCCCAGCATTTT. Together with reference TRBV7-9 and TRBJ1-5, the CDR3 gives the full variable domain: DTGVSQNPRHKITKRGQNVTFRCDPISEHNRLYWYRQTLGQGPEFLTYFQNEAQLEKSRLLSDRFSAERPKGSFSTLEIQRTEQGDSAMYLCASGGGKQGEQPQHFGDGTRLSIL.

Concerning this clonotype: One end of the junction fails to match germline, which may point to a read error. The chain has TRBV5-1 and TRBJ2-7; 9 bases line up with TRBD1. Germline CDR1 SGHRS, CDR2 YFSETQ. This CDR3 region has 14 residues. CDR3 loop: CAGSWGQGGYEQYF. The CDR3 DNA is TGCGCCGGCAGCTGGGGACAGGGAGGCTACGAGCAGTACTTC.

The chain combines TRBV7-2 with TRBJ1-6; TRBD1 is a possible D gene (5 bases). V was trimmed by 4 bases and J by 9 bases, leaving 13 bases between them. The CDR3 loop spans 14 amino acids. Per the germline V gene, CDR1 is SGHTA and CDR2 is FQGNSA. CDR3 in amino acids: CASSSPAGVSPLHF. As DNA, the CDR3 is TGTGCCAGCAGCTCCCCGGCGGGGGTTTCACCCCTCCACTTT.

This clonotype was observed a handful of times. The chain is built from TRBV28 and TRBJ1-6; no reliable D call. The CDR3 loop spans 14 amino acids. Germline loops: CDR1 MDHEN, CDR2 SYDVKM. Trimming took 6 bases from V and 9 from J, leaving 15 bases between them. CDR3 loop: CASRHRELLSPLHF. CDR3 nucleotide sequence: TGTGCCAGCAGGCACCGGGAACTCCTTTCACCCCTCCACTTT.

The chain has TRBV6-2 or TRBV6-3 and TRBJ2-3; 7 positions agree with TRBD1. The CDR3 length is 14 residues. The J segment lost 6 bases and the V segment lost 8 bases, leaving 11 bases of the junction unmatched. Looked up from germline, CDR1 is MNHEY and CDR2 is SVGEGT. The CDR3 region has the DNA TGTGCCAGCTCCCCAGGGGGAAATACTGATACGCAGTATTTT. Translated, it gives CASSPGGNTDTQYF.